The clone carrying this T cell receptor (beta chain) occurred once. This entry is derived from a study of T cell changes during pregnancy in multiple sclerosis. Some clones are missing from TCRdb's copy, which holds only in-frame ones; the method was immunoSEQ multiplex PCR. The repertoire holds about 70,000 clones, with about 90% as singletons. The germline gives CDR1 SQVTM, CDR2 ANQGSEA. The trim removed 4 bases at V and 7 bases at J, leaving 2 bases unmatched. CDR3 length: 14 residues. The source was peripheral blood, collected in the third trimester of pregnancy. The J gene is TRBJ2-2, the V gene TRBV29-1, with 14 bases matching TRBD2. The TCR sequence derives from a female donor in good health, enrolled as a control in a pregnancy study. CDR3 in amino acids: CSVGTSGGIGELFF. The DNA of the CDR3 is TGCAGCGTTGGGACTAGCGGGGGGATCGGGGAGCTGTTTTTT.